A single sample is the source of the 8 T cell receptor beta chains below, sequenced in a study of T cell repertoires in cytomegalovirus infection. TCRdb processed the reads anew with MiXCR; each CDR3 protein has one entry. The data contain 150,000 to 200,000 distinct CDR3 sequences, approximately 15% of them seen just once; the ten biggest clones take up over 20%. Sequenced input: PBMCs. These receptors were collected from a human donor in good health (CMV status not recorded). Some clones in this sample may be carry-over from other donors' samples.

The chain combines TRBV28 with TRBJ1-2; 7 positions match TRBD1. This CDR3 contains 15 residues. Germline CDR1 and CDR2: MDHEN and SYDVKM. With 11 bases clipped from V and 8 bases from J, the junction kept 20 bases outside the gene matches. The CDR3 region is CAPIGPDRLILGYTF. The DNA of the CDR3 is TGTGCCCCCATAGGACCGGACAGGCTGATTTTAGGCTACACCTTC.

The chain employs TRBV10-3 and TRBJ2-6; D might be TRBD1 (6 bases). V lost 0 bases and J 0 bases, leaving 12 bases between the germline ends. Germline CDR1 reads ENHRY; CDR2 reads SYGVKD. The CDR3 has 18 amino acids. CDR3 protein: CAISESTGISSGANVLTF. The CDR3, as DNA: TGTGCCATCAGTGAGTCGACAGGAATAAGCTCTGGGGCCAACGTCCTGACTTTC.

This clonotype showed up just a few times. V is TRBV28 and J is TRBJ2-3, with 14 positions matching TRBD2. Germline V gene sequence: CDR1 MDHEN, CDR2 SYDVKM. The CDR3 is made up of 16 amino acids. Unmatched junction bases numbered 4, after V lost 6 bases and J lost 2 bases. CDR3 amino acids: CASSLTSGRATDTQYF. Written as DNA, the CDR3 is TGTGCCAGCAGCCTGACTAGCGGGAGGGCCACAGATACGCAGTATTTT.

The table lists this clonotype with a few counts. V is TRBV5-1 and J is TRBJ2-7, with 9 nucleotides matching TRBD1. V shed 6 bases, J shed 2 bases, and the junction held 6 bases outside the gene matches. Germline V gene data show CDR1 as SGHRS and CDR2 as YFSETQ. The CDR3 totals 14 residues. CDR3 loop: CASNPGTGPYEQYF. CDR3 DNA: TGCGCCAGCAATCCCGGGACAGGGCCCTACGAGCAGTACTTC.

This clonotype has a count of ten or more. This rearrangement joins TRBV7-2 to TRBJ2-6; D is unresolved. Trimming removed 3 bases from V and 6 bases from J, with 15 bases in between. CDR3 length: 16 amino acids. Germline CDR1 is SGHTA and CDR2 is FQGNSA. The CDR3 sequence is CASSFVSQLKANVLTF. Here the CDR3 DNA reads TGTGCCAGCAGCTTCGTGTCACAATTGAAGGCCAACGTCCTGACTTTC.

This clonotype was picked up a small number of times. This chain connects TRBV7-9 to TRBJ1-1, with D perhaps TRBD1 (5 bases). The length of the CDR3 is 15 residues. V lost 3 bases to trimming and J lost 1 base, with 12 bases between them. The germline V gene has CDR1 SEHNR and CDR2 FQNEAQ (reference sequence). The CDR3 loop reads CASSFGGRWNTEAFF. CDR3 nucleotide sequence: TGTGCCAGCAGCTTTGGGGGACGTTGGAACACTGAAGCTTTCTTT.

Points on this clonotype: The junction does not match germline at one end; this may be a read error. J is TRBJ1-5 and V is TRBV30; D not resolved. Per germline, CDR1 GTSNPN and CDR2 SVGIG (reference sequence). This CDR3 has 14 amino acids. CDR3 coding DNA: TGTGCCTGGAGGACGACCGGAGGCGGTCAGCCCAAGCATTTT. Residues: CAWRTTGGGQPKHF.

This sequence joins TRBV19 and TRBJ2-1; D may be TRBD1 (7 bases). CDR3 length: 18 residues. Germline-derived CDR1 and CDR2 are LNHDA and SQIVND (reference sequence). V lost 6 bases to trimming and J lost 7 bases, with 28 bases between them. The CDR3 DNA follows: TGTGCCAGTAGCATTCGTCTAGGAGGGGGCCTCCCAACTAATGAGCAGTTCTTC. It specifies CASSIRLGGGLPTNEQFF.